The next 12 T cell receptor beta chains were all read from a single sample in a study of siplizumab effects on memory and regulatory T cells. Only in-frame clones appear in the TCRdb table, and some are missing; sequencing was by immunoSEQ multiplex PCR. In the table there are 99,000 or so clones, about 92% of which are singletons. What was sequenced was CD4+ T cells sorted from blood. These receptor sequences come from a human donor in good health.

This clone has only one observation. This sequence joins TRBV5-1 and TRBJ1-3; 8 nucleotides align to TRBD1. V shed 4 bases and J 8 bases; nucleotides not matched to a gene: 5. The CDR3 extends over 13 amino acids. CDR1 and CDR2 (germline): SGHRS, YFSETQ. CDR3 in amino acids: CASSQTGDHTIYF. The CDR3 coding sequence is TGCGCCAGCAGCCAGACAGGGGACCACACCATATATTTT.

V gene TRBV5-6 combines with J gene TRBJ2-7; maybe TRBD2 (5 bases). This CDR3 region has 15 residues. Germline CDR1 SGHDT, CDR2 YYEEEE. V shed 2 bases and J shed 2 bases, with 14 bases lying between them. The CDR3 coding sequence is TGTGCCAGCAGCTTCACCGGGGTCTCCCCCTACGAGCAGTACTTC. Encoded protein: CASSFTGVSPYEQYF.

The CDR3 loop is CASSDERAGGEKLFF. CDR3 DNA sequence: TGCGCCAGCAGCGACGAAAGGGCAGGGGGCGAAAAACTGTTTTTT. V gene TRBV5-1 combines with J gene TRBJ1-4; 8 bases are a match to TRBD1. The CDR3 is 15 residues long. V trimming: 4 bases; J trimming: 8 bases; junction bases outside the gene matches: 10. The germline V gene has CDR1 SGHRS and CDR2 YFSETQ. Variable domain in full (rest from reference TRBV5-1 and TRBJ1-4): KAGVTQTPRYLIKTRGQQVTLSCSPISGHRSVSWYQQTPGQGLQFLFEYFSETQRNKGNFPGRFSGRQFSNSRSEMNVSTLELGDSALYLCASSDERAGGEKLFFGSGTQLSVL.

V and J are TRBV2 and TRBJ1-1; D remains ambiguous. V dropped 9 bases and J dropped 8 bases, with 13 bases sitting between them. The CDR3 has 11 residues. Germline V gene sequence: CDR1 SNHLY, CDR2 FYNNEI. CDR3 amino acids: CARSRDGEAFF. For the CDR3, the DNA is TGTGCCAGATCGAGAGACGGGGAAGCTTTCTTT.

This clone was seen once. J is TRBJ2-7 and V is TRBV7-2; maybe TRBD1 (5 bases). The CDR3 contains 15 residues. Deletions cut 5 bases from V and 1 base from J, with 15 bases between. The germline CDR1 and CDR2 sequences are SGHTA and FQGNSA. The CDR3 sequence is CASSRTGLESYEQYF. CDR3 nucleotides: TGTGCCAGCAGCCGAACAGGTCTAGAGTCCTACGAGCAGTACTTC.

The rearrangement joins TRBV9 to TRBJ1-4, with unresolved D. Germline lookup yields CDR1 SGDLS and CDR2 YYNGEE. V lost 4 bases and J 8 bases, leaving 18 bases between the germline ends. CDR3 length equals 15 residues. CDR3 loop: CASSSPVSGREKLFF. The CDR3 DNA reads TGTGCCAGCAGCTCCCCGGTTTCAGGAAGGGAAAAACTGTTTTTT.

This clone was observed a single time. In DNA, the CDR3 is TGTGCCAGCAGTCGGACAGGGGGGCGCGAGCAGTTCTTC. It is translated as CASSRTGGREQFF. The chain recombines TRBV6-6 with TRBJ2-1; 10 nucleotides align to TRBD1. CDR1 is MNHNY, CDR2 SVGAGI, per germline (reference sequence). This CDR3 contains 13 residues. J gave up 10 bases and V 5 bases, and 5 bases lay outside the gene matches.

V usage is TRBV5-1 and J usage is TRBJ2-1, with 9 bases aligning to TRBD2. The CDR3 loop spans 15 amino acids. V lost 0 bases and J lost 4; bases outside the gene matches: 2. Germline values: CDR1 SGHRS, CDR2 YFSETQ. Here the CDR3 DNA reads TGCGCCAGCAGCTTGGGGCTAGCGGGGTACAATGAGCAGTTCTTC. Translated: CASSLGLAGYNEQFF.

CDR3 bases: TGTGCCAGTAGTATAGTAGGAAGGACAGGGTCCAACTATGGCTACACCTTC. This gives the protein CASSIVGRTGSNYGYTF. V and J are TRBV19 and TRBJ1-2; 8 nucleotides agree with TRBD1. The J segment lost 2 bases and the V segment lost 1 base, leaving 9 bases of the junction unmatched. This CDR3 contains 17 residues. CDR1 is LNHDA, CDR2 SQIVND, per germline (reference sequence). Together with reference TRBV19 and TRBJ1-2, the CDR3 gives the full variable domain: DGGITQSPKYLFRKEGQNVTLSCEQNLNHDAMYWYRQDPGQGLRLIYYSQIVNDFQKGDIAEGYSVSREKKESFPLTVTSAQKNPTAFYLCASSIVGRTGSNYGYTFGSGTRLTVV.

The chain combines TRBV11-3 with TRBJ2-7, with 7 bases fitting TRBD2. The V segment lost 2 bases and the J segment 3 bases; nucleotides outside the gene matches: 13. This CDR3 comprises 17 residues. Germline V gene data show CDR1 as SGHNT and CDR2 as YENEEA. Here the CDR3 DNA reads TGTGCCAGCAGCTTAACCCGGACTAGTAGTTCGGTCTACGAGCAGTACTTC. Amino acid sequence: CASSLTRTSSSVYEQYF.

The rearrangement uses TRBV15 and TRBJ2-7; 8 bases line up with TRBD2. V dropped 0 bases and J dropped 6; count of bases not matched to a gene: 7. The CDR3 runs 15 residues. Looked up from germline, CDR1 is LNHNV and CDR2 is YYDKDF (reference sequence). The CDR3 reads CATSRDPTGGPEQYF. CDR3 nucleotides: TGTGCCACCAGCAGAGATCCAACGGGGGGGCCCGAGCAGTACTTC.

This CDR3 reads CASSDVSRDTQYF. The CDR3, as DNA: TGTGCCAGCAGTGATGTTAGTCGGGATACGCAGTATTTT. V is TRBV2 and J is TRBJ2-3; D not certain. Germline-derived CDR1 and CDR2 are SNHLY and FYNNEI. Trimming took 3 bases from V and 6 from J, leaving 10 bases between them. The CDR3 consists of 13 residues.